A single sample is the source of the 10 T cell receptor beta chains below, sequenced in a study of OX40 agonist ivuxolimab in advanced cancers. Measured with immunoSEQ multiplex PCR; TCRdb has only the in-frame clones, and not every one. The profile covers 35,000 or so clones, with roughly 72% appearing a single time and over 20% taken by the ten largest. Sequenced material: CD4+ or CD8+ T cells sorted from blood, taken in a trial of the OX40 agonist ivuxolimab. The receptors come from an adult with an advanced solid tumor such as melanoma, head and neck, liver or kidney cancer.

J is TRBJ1-2 and V is TRBV27, with 10 bases identical to TRBD1. This CDR3 contains 13 residues. Germline V CDR1 and CDR2: MNHEY, SMNVEV (reference sequence). V trimming: 6 bases; J trimming: 7 bases; junction bases outside the gene matches: 5. The CDR3: CASRAGTGVGYTF. The DNA for the CDR3 is TGTGCCAGCAGGGCCGGGACAGGGGTTGGCTACACCTTC.

This clone is a singleton in its sample. At one of its ends the junction is not consistent with the germline gene, which may arise from a read error. This chain links TRBV7-8 with TRBJ1-1; no firm D call. The CDR3 is made up of 14 amino acids. Germline assignment: CDR1 SGHVS and CDR2 FQNEAQ. The CDR3 reads CASTLDARNTEAFF. In DNA, the CDR3 is TGTGCCAGCACCTTAGACGCGCGTAACACTGAAGCTTTCTTT.

This chain uses TRBV4-2 with TRBJ2-1; no firm D call. Trimming pared 3 bases from V and 7 bases from J, leaving 10 bases between. The CDR3 loop spans 13 amino acids. Germline V CDR1 and CDR2: LGHNA, YNFKEQ. CDR3: CASSQETGNEQFF. The CDR3 DNA follows: TGTGCCAGCAGCCAGGAGACTGGGAATGAGCAGTTCTTC.

V usage is TRBV19 and J usage is TRBJ1-2; TRBD1 matches 9 bases. CDR1 and CDR2 (germline): LNHDA, SQIVND (reference sequence). This CDR3 has 14 amino acids. The trim removed 4 bases at V and 0 bases at J, leaving 0 bases unmatched. CDR3 nucleotide sequence: TGTGCCAGTAGTAGACAGGGGGCTAACTATGGCTACACCTTC. Amino acid sequence: CASSRQGANYGYTF. Full variable domain (rest looked up from reference TRBV19 and TRBJ1-2): DGGITQSPKYLFRKEGQNVTLSCEQNLNHDAMYWYRQDPGQGLRLIYYSQIVNDFQKGDIAEGYSVSREKKESFPLTVTSAQKNPTAFYLCASSRQGANYGYTFGSGTRLTVV.

The rearrangement links TRBV6-1 to TRBJ2-7; TRBD2 matches at 11 bases. Germline V gene lookup returns CDR1 MNHNS and CDR2 SASEGT. This CDR3 has 15 amino acids. The V gene end was trimmed by 1 base and the J gene end by 7 bases; junction bases not matched to a gene: 6. In DNA, the CDR3 is TGTGCCAGCAGTGAAGATAGCGGGGGGGCGGGTGAGCAGTACGTC. Translating it yields CASSEDSGGAGEQYV.

This chain uses TRBV27 with TRBJ2-5, with a tentative D call TRBD2 (5 bases). Deletions cut 2 bases from V and 6 bases from J, with 10 bases between. This CDR3 contains 13 residues. Germline V gene lookup returns CDR1 MNHEY and CDR2 SMNVEV (reference sequence). The CDR3: CASSLTVAKTQYF. The CDR3 DNA follows: TGTGCCAGCAGTTTAACGGTAGCGAAGACCCAGTACTTC.

The V call is TRBV6-4, the J call TRBJ1-6; perhaps TRBD1 as D (6 bases). This CDR3 is 15 amino acids long. V lost 6 bases and J lost 6, with 15 bases in between. Germline CDR1 and CDR2: MRHNA and SNTAGT. The CDR3 DNA reads TGTGCCAGCAGGCTTACGGACAGCGGTAATTCACCCCTCCACTTT. Protein: CASRLTDSGNSPLHF.

The V and J genes are TRBV28 and TRBJ1-5, with D possibly being TRBD1 (6 bases). Germline CDR1 is MDHEN and CDR2 is SYDVKM. This CDR3 has 12 residues. With 9 bases removed from V and 7 bases from J, the gap between germline ends came to 13 bases. The CDR3: CASTRGTQPQHF. The CDR3 DNA reads TGTGCCAGTACCAGGGGAACCCAGCCCCAGCATTTT. Full variable domain (outside the CDR3, taken from reference TRBV28 and TRBJ1-5): DVKVTQSSRYLVKRTGEKVFLECVQDMDHENMFWYRQDPGLGLRLIYFSYDVKMKEKGDIPEGYSVSREKKERFSLILESASTNQTSMYLCASTRGTQPQHFGDGTRLSIL.

The V gene is TRBV28, the J gene TRBJ2-4; D gene ambiguous. The ends were cut back, 6 bases at V and 10 bases at J, with 16 bases in the middle. Germline V CDR1 and CDR2: MDHEN, SYDVKM. The CDR3 spans 13 residues. CDR3 in DNA: TGTGCCAGCAGCACCACCGCGGTCAGGATTCAGTACTTC. This gives the protein CASSTTAVRIQYF. Full variable domain (outside the CDR3, taken from reference TRBV28 and TRBJ2-4): DVKVTQSSRYLVKRTGEKVFLECVQDMDHENMFWYRQDPGLGLRLIYFSYDVKMKEKGDIPEGYSVSREKKERFSLILESASTNQTSMYLCASSTTAVRIQYFGAGTRLSVL.

The chain carries TRBV6-1 and TRBJ2-2; 7 bases agree with TRBD2. With V trimmed by 3 bases and J by 5 bases, 15 bases remained unmatched. Per the germline V gene, CDR1 is MNHNS and CDR2 is SASEGT. The CDR3 runs to 18 residues. CDR3 sequence: CASSDRVPAGTMTGELFF. Here the CDR3 DNA reads TGTGCCAGCAGTGATAGGGTCCCGGCAGGGACTATGACCGGGGAGCTGTTTTTT.